Sequencing of this T cell receptor (beta chain) was carried out in a study of a mutant IDH1 vaccine in newly diagnosed glioma. General study findings and limits: A vaccine-induced immune response developed in about 93% of the patients.

CDR3 length equals 14 residues. V lost 0 bases and J lost 4, with 10 bases in between. The germline CDR1 and CDR2 sequences are SGHDT and YYEEEE. The time point denotes: week 47, end of study. A single vaccine dose contained 300 ug of mutant IDH1 20-mer peptide, and topical imiquimod was used with it. Scheduled for weeks 1, 3, 5, 7, 11, 15, 19 and 23, eight vaccinations were given to patients. About this clone itself: Its antigen is as yet unknown.

The data were produced by immunoSEQ multiplex PCR, yet TCRdb's version contains in-frame clones alone and is incomplete. The sample consists of some 87,000 clones, 80% to 90% of them appearing once. The genes are TRBV5-6 and TRBJ1-2, with TRBD1 as a possible D gene (5 bases). The sequenced sample was PBMCs, obtained from a glioma patient whose treatment included an IDH1 peptide vaccine. This TCR was sampled from a man aged 35 to 55 with glioma. CDR3 protein: CASSLGQLTYGYTF. The DNA of the CDR3 is TGTGCCAGCAGCTTGGGACAGTTAACCTATGGCTACACCTTC. Full variable domain (remainder filled in from reference TRBV5-6 and TRBJ1-2): DAGVTQSPTHLIKTRGQQVTLRCSPKSGHDTVSWYQQALGQGPQFIFQYYEEEERQRGNFPDRFSGHQFPNYSSELNVNALLLGDSALYLCASSLGQLTYGYTFGSGTRLTVV.